Reported below is one T cell receptor beta chain. The antigen it binds to is not known. Qualities for individual bases were not recorded, and no much larger clone is one base off. Clipping removes 1 base from V and 0 bases from J, with 8 as the unmatched junction base count. There are 18 amino acids in the CDR3, from cysteine to phenylalanine inclusive. The DNA shown is the 54-base CDR3, in frame from base 1. From a lookup of the germline V gene (reference sequence), CDR1 and CDR2 are SGHNT and YYREEE. The source of the sample is a study of CD8+CD57+ T cells in acquired aplastic anemia (dated by TCRdb to the late 2010s). Turning to the overall study: On average, sorted CD4+ and CD8+ cells yielded around 3.5 ug of extracted DNA, with a range of roughly 0.17 to 30 ug. For healthy donor samples, the average read count was roughly 9.9 million for CD4+ cells and 11 million to 13 million for CD8+ cells.

Profiling of TCR beta VDJ combinations and CDR3 sequences used genomic DNA as the template. An Illumina HiSeq 2000 was the platform used for TCR repertoire sequencing. The original methods were these. Repertoires were assessed using TRBV/TRBJ rearrangement plots, CDR3 size and DJ length profiles, and Simpson's diversity index. The most abundant DNA sequence in the deep sequencing data was taken as the immunodominant clone. CDR3 amino acid sequences were checked for sharing across subjects and were also compared against the VDJdb database and published repertoires. TCRdb took the public reads, trimmed them with fastp at Q25, ran MiXCR for clone calling and kept in-frame beta chains. Each entry merges the rows of one CDR3 protein and shows their most common DNA and genes. These V and J calls rely on TCRdb rather than the paper's analysis. This sample gives about 220,000 distinct CDR3 sequences in total; almost 35% of them show up just once. 0.95% to 1.2% of the sample lies in the top ten.

General conclusions and limits of the study: Although some 28 CD8+ CDR3 sequences were shared by patients and controls, these sequences appeared highly expressed in patients and within the immunodominant clones of patients. Patients and healthy controls showed no significant difference in CD8+ Simpson's diversity (P=0.060).

The study deep-sequenced TCR repertoires of sorted CD4+ and CD8+ blood T cells from severe aplastic anemia patients and healthy subjects. Ficoll-Paque density gradient centrifugation was used to isolate peripheral blood mononuclear cells. CD4+ and CD8+ T cells were sorted by FACS or magnetic beads before DNA extraction. Sample: sorted CD4+, CD8+, or CD8+CD57+ T cells (not recorded which) from PBMCs. The chain was built from TRBV5-4 and TRBJ2-1, and TRBD2 aligns with 9 junction nucleotides. This TCR was recovered from a human donor in good health, serving as a control. In nucleotides, the sequence is TGTGCCAGCAGCTTGTTTGAGGCGGGAGGGAGCTCCTACAATGAGCAGTTCTTC. This encodes CASSLFEAGGSSYNEQFF.